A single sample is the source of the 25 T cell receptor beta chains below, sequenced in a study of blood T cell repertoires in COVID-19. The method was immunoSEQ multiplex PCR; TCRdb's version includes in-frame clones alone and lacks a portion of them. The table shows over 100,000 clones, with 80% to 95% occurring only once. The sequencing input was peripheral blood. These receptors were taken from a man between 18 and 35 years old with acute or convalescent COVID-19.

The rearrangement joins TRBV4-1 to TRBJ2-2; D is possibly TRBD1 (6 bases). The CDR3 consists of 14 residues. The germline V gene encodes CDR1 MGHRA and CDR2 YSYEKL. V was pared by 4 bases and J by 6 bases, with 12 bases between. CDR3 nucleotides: TGCGCCAGCAGCCTCGTCCCAGGGGCCGGGGAGCTGTTTTTT. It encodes CASSLVPGAGELFF.

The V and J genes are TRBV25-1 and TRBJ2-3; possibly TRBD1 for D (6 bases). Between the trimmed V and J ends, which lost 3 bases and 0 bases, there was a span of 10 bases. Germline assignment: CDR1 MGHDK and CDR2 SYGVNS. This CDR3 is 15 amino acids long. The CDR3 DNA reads TGTGCCAGCAGTGACAGGGGCCTTAGCACAGATACGCAGTATTTT. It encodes CASSDRGLSTDTQYF.

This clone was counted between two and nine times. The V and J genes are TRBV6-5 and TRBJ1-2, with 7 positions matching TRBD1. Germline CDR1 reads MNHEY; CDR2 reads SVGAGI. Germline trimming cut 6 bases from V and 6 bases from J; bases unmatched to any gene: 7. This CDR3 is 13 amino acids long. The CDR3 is CASSHDRADGYTF. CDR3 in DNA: TGTGCCAGCAGCCATGACAGGGCGGATGGCTACACCTTC.

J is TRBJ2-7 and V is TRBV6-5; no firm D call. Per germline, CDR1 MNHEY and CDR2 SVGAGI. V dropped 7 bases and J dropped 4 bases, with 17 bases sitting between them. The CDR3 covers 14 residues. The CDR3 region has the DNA TGTGCCAGCACGAAGGCAGGCTTCCCTTACGAGCAGTACTTC. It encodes CASTKAGFPYEQYF.

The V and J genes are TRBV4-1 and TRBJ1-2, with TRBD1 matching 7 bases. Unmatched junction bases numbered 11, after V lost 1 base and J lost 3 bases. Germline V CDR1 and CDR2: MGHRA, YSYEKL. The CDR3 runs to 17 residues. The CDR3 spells CASSQGRFEGADYGYTF. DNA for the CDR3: TGCGCCAGCAGCCAAGGAAGGTTCGAGGGGGCGGACTATGGCTACACCTTC.

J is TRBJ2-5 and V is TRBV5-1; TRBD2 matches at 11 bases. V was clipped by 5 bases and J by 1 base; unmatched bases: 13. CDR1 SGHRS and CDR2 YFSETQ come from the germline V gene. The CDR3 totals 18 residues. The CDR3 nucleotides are TGCGCCAGCAGGGATCCCCTAGCGGGGGGAAGCCTCCAAGAGACCCAGTACTTC. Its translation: CASRDPLAGGSLQETQYF. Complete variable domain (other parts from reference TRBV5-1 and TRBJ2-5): KAGVTQTPRYLIKTRGQQVTLSCSPISGHRSVSWYQQTPGQGLQFLFEYFSETQRNKGNFPGRFSGRQFSNSRSEMNVSTLELGDSALYLCASRDPLAGGSLQETQYFGPGTRLLVL.

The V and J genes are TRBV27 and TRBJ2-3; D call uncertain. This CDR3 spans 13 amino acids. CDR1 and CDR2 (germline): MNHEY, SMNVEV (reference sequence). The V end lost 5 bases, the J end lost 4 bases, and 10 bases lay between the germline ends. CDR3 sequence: CASSILRSDTQYF. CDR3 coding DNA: TGTGCCAGCAGTATACTCCGTTCAGATACGCAGTATTTT.

The CDR3 sequence is CASSLWQGARHGYTF. The CDR3 region has the DNA TGTGCCAGCAGTTTATGGCAGGGGGCGCGTCATGGCTACACCTTC. The chain couples TRBV27 to TRBJ1-2, with 8 bases fitting TRBD1. Trimming at V came to 1 base and at J to 6 bases, leaving 7 bases not matched to a gene. The germline CDR1 and CDR2 sequences are MNHEY and SMNVEV (reference sequence). The length of the CDR3 is 15 residues.

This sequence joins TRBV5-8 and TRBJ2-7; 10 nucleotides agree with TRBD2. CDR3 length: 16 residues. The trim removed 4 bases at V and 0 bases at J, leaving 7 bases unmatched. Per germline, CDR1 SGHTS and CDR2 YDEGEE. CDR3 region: CASSLEVAGGSYEQYF. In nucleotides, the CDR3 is TGTGCCAGCAGCCTGGAGGTAGCGGGGGGCTCCTACGAGCAGTACTTC.

CDR3 bases: TGTGCCACCAGCACTAAACCGGACAGATACACTGAAGCTTTCTTT. This translates into CATSTKPDRYTEAFF. The V gene is TRBV15, the J gene TRBJ1-1; possibly TRBD1 for D (6 bases). The CDR3 consists of 15 residues. V shed 4 bases and J shed 3 bases, with 15 bases lying between them. Per the germline V gene, CDR1 is LNHNV and CDR2 is YYDKDF (reference sequence).

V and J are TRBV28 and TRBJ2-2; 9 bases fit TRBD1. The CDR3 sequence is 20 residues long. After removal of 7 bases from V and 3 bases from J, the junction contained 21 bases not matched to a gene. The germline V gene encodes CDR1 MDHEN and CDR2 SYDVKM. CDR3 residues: CASTRAGTGQVLGYTGELFF. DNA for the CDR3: TGTGCCAGCACCCGAGCCGGGACAGGGCAGGTATTAGGATACACCGGGGAGCTGTTTTTT.

CDR3 nucleotides: TGCAGTGCTAGTTACGAAGCGGGGGGGTACCAAGAGACCCAGTACTTC. Translated: CSASYEAGGYQETQYF. This chain connects TRBV20-1 to TRBJ2-5, with 10 nucleotides matching TRBD2. Germline V lookup: CDR1 DFQATT, CDR2 SNEGSKA (reference sequence). The CDR3 consists of 16 residues. Trimming cost V 3 bases and J 0 bases; bases outside gene matches: 7.

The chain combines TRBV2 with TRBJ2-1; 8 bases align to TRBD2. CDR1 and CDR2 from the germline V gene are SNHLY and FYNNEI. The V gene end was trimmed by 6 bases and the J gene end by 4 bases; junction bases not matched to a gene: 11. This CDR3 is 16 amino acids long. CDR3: CASRTSAGGLYNEQFF. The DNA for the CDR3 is TGTGCCAGCAGGACTAGCGCCGGGGGGCTTTACAATGAGCAGTTCTTC.

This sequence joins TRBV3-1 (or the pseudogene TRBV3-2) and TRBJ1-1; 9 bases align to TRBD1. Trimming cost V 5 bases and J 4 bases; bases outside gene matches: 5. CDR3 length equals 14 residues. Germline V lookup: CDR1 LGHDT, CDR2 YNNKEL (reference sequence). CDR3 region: CASSYRQGVTEAFF. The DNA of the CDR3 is TGTGCCAGCAGCTACCGACAGGGGGTCACTGAAGCTTTCTTT.

This CDR3 reads CASTASGTSGRRNTGELFF. Written as DNA, the CDR3 is TGTGCCAGCACCGCATCCGGGACTAGCGGGAGGAGGAACACCGGGGAGCTGTTTTTT. The chain combines TRBV11-3 with TRBJ2-2; TRBD2 matches at 15 bases. After removal of 7 bases from V and 1 base from J, the junction contained 10 bases not matched to a gene. CDR3 length equals 19 residues. Germline CDR1 and CDR2: SGHNT and YENEEA. Full variable domain (rest looked up from reference TRBV11-3 and TRBJ2-2): EAGVVQSPRYKIIEKKQPVAFWCNPISGHNTLYWYLQNLGQGPELLIRYENEEAVDDSQLPKDRFSAERLKGVDSTLKIQPAELGDSAVYLCASTASGTSGRRNTGELFFGEGSRLTVL.

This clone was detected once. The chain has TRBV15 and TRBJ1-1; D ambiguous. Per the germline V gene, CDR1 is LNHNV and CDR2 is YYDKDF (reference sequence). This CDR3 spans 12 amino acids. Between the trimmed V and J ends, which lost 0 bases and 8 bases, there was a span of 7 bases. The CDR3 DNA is TGTGCCACCAGCAGAGATCGAGGAGAAGCTTTCTTT. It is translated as CATSRDRGEAFF.

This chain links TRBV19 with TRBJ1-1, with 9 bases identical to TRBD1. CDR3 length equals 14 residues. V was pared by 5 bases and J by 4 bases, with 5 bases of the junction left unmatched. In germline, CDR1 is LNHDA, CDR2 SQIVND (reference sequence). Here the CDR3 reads CASSRDRVGTEAFF. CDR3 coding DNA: TGTGCCAGTAGTCGGGACAGGGTGGGCACTGAAGCTTTCTTT.

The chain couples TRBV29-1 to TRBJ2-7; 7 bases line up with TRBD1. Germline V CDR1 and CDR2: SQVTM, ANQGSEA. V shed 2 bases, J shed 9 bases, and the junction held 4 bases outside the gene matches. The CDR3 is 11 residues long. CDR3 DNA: TGCAGCGTTGAAAACCAGGGGGTGCAGTACTTC. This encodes CSVENQGVQYF.

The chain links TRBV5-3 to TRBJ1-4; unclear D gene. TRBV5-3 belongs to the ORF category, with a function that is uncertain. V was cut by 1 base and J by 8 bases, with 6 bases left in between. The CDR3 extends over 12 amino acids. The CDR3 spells CARSLILEKLFF. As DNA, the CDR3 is TGTGCCAGAAGCTTGATCCTAGAAAAACTGTTTTTT.

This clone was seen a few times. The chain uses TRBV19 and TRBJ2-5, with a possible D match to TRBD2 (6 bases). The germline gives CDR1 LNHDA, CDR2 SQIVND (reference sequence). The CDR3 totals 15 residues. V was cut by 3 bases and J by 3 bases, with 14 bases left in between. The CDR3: CASSIGAGGKETQYF. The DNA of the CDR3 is TGTGCCAGTAGTATCGGGGCGGGCGGGAAAGAGACCCAGTACTTC.

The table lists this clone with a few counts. This chain's CDR3 is CASSFGPAGELYEQYF. The CDR3 nucleotides are TGTGCCAGCAGCTTTGGCCCAGCGGGAGAGCTCTACGAGCAGTACTTC. The chain uses TRBV5-6 and TRBJ2-7; TRBD2 aligns across 8 bases. From germline, CDR1 is SGHDT and CDR2 YYEEEE. With V trimmed by 2 bases and J by 3 bases, 10 bases remained unmatched. CDR3 size: 16 residues.

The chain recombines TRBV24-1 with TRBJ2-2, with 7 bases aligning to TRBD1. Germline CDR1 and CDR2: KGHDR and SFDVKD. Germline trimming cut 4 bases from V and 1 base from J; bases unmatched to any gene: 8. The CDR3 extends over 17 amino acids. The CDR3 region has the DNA TGTGCCACCAGTGACCAGGGCTGGACAGGGAACACCGGGGAGCTGTTTTTT. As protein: CATSDQGWTGNTGELFF.

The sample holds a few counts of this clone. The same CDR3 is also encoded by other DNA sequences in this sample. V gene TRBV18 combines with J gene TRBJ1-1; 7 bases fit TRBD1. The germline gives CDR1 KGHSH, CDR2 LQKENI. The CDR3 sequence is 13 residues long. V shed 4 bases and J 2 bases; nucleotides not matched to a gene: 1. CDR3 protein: CASSQGGNTEAFF. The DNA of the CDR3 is TGTGCCAGCTCACAAGGGGGCAACACTGAAGCTTTCTTT.

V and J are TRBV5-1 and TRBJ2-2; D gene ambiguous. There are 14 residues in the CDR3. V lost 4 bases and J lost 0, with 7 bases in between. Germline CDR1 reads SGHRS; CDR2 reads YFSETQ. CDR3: CASSLNSNTGELFF. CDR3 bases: TGCGCCAGCAGCCTAAATTCGAACACCGGGGAGCTGTTTTTT. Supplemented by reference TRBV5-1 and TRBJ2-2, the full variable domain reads KAGVTQTPRYLIKTRGQQVTLSCSPISGHRSVSWYQQTPGQGLQFLFEYFSETQRNKGNFPGRFSGRQFSNSRSEMNVSTLELGDSALYLCASSLNSNTGELFFGEGSRLTVL.

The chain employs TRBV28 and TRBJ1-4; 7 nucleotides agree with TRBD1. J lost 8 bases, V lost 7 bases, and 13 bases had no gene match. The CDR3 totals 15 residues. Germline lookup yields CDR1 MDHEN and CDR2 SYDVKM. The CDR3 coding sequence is TGTGCCAGCAAGGACGAGAGGGGGCTGGGGGAAAAACTGTTTTTT. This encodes CASKDERGLGEKLFF.